This T cell receptor beta chain was documented in a study of blood T cell repertoires in COVID-19. Profiled with immunoSEQ multiplex PCR; TCRdb holds only in-frame clones, not every one. The sample yields about 200,000 clones, approximately 90% seen once. V lost 5 bases to trimming and J lost 1 base, with 8 bases between them. Germline CDR1 SGHTA, CDR2 FQGNSA. The CDR3 extends over 13 amino acids. This rearrangement joins TRBV7-2 to TRBJ1-1; D is possibly TRBD1 (5 bases). What was sequenced was peripheral blood. This receptor was identified in a man in his fifties or sixties with active or convalescent COVID-19. The CDR3, as DNA: TGTGCCAGCAGCAACGGGGGGAACACTGAAGCTTTCTTT. It specifies CASSNGGNTEAFF.